Listed below are T cell receptor beta chains from one sample, sequenced in a study of T cell changes during pregnancy in multiple sclerosis. Produced via immunoSEQ multiplex PCR; TCRdb's table is partial and in-frame only. Of 90,000 to 100,000 clones listed, approximately 94% are singletons. The specimen was peripheral blood, collected in the third trimester of pregnancy. These receptors were obtained from a female donor with multiple sclerosis, enrolled in a pregnancy study. Both conserved end residues are part of each CDR3. D genes are given only for firm matches.

v_call,j_call,d_call,cdr3_length,cdr3_nt,cdr3_aa
TRBV5-1,TRBJ2-1,TRBD2,15,TGCGCCAGCAGCATGACTAGCGGACTCTACAATGAGCAGTTCTTC,CASSMTSGLYNEQFF
TRBV28,TRBJ2-7,TRBD2,14,TGTGCCAGCAGTTTACGGGGGGAACTCTACGAGCAGTACTTC,CASSLRGELYEQYF
TRBV15,TRBJ1-4,TRBD1,16,TGTGCCACCAGCAGCGGACAGGGTGGGAATCATGAAAAACTGTTTTTT,CATSSGQGGNHEKLFF
TRBV28,TRBJ2-7,TRBD2,14,TGTGCCAGCAGCCCTCTAGCGGGAGTTCCGCGAGGGTACTTC,CASSPLAGVPRGYF
TRBV27,TRBJ2-3,TRBD2,15,TGTGCCAGCAGTCAACTAGCGGGAGGGACAGATACGCAGTATTTT,CASSQLAGGTDTQYF
TRBV30,TRBJ2-5,-,11,TGTGCCTGGAGTGTACGGGAGACCCAGTACTTC,CAWSVRETQYF
TRBV13,TRBJ2-3,-,18,TGTGCCAGCAGCATCGAGGGAGGGGGAAGAGGTCACACAGATACGCAGTATTTT,CASSIEGGGRGHTDTQYF
TRBV6-5,TRBJ2-2,TRBD1,15,TGTGCCAGCAGCCTGACAGGGGGCAACACCGGGGAGCTGTTTTTT,CASSLTGGNTGELFF
TRBV6-5,TRBJ2-2,TRBD2,15,TGTGCCAGCAGCCCTGGACTAGCTAACACCGGGGAGCTGTTTTTT,CASSPGLANTGELFF
TRBV29-1,TRBJ1-4,-,15,TGCAGCGTTGAAGGGTCCAGGGAGGGGAATGAAAAACTGTTTTTT,CSVEGSREGNEKLFF